The T cell receptor (beta chain) described here comes from a study of CD8 T cells in Susac syndrome. Random hexamers primed reverse transcription of about 0.45 to 1 ug RNA. With immunoSEQ multiplex PCR, TCR beta CDR3 was amplified across 54 Vbeta and 13 Jbeta. One entry per CDR3 protein results from TCRdb running MiXCR on the immunoSEQ multiplex PCR reads. The sample lists under 200,000 distinct CDR3 sequences; about 95% were seen once. Sequencing of TCR beta was carried out in blood CD8+ and CD4+ T cells. This TCR came from a human donor in good health. The material sequenced was CD4+ T cells from PBMCs.

The CDR3 DNA reads TGTGCCAGTAGGTCGCAAGCCGGCGGGGGGAAAGAGGACACCGGGGAGCTGTTTTTT. Translation gives CASRSQAGGGKEDTGELFF. This chain links TRBV19 with TRBJ2-2; 8 bases are a match to TRBD2. The CDR3 totals 19 residues. Trimming took 6 bases from V and 3 from J; bases not matched to a gene: 18. Per the germline V gene, CDR1 is LNHDA and CDR2 is SQIVND (reference sequence).